This record concerns one TCR beta chain sequence. Sequencing used immunoSEQ multiplex PCR; TCRdb keeps in-frame clones, though not all of them. Here the sample spans around 130,000 clones, approximately 93% being singletons. This record comes from a study of T cell responses to AZD1222 COVID-19 vaccine. CDR1 is MGHRA, CDR2 YSYEKL, per germline. V was cut by 3 bases and J by 0 bases, with 14 bases left in between. CDR3 length: 16 residues. The rearrangement joins TRBV4-1 to TRBJ1-1, with D possibly TRBD1 on 5 matching bases. The sample in question was peripheral blood, obtained on day 0 of AZD1222 vaccination. The receptor comes from an adult in good health. DNA for the CDR3: TGCGCCAGCAGCCAGCCTGGGAGACAGATGAACACTGAAGCTTTCTTT. Amino acid sequence: CASSQPGRQMNTEAFF.